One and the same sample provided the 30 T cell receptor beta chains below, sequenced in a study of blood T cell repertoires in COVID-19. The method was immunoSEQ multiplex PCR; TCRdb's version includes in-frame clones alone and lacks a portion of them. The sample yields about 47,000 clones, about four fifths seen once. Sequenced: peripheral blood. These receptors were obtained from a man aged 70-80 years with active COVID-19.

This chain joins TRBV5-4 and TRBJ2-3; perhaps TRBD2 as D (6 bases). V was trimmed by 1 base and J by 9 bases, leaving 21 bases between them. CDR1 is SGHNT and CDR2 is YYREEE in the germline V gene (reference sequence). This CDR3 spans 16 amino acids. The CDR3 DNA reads TGTGCCAGCAGCTTGTCGGTGGGCACGGGGGTGAAAACGCAGTATTTT. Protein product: CASSLSVGTGVKTQYF.

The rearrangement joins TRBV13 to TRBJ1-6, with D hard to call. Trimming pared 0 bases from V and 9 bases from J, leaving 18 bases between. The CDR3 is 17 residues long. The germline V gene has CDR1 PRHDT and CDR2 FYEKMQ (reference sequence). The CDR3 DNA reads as TGTGCCAGCAGCTTAGGCCGGAACCGGGTTTCGGGTTCACCCCTCCACTTT. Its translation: CASSLGRNRVSGSPLHF.

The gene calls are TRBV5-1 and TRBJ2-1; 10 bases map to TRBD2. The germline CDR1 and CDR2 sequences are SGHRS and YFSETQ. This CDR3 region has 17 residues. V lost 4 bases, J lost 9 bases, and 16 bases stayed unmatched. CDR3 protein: CASSPENLAGGFGEQFF. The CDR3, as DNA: TGCGCCAGCAGCCCCGAAAACTTAGCGGGGGGATTCGGTGAGCAGTTCTTC.

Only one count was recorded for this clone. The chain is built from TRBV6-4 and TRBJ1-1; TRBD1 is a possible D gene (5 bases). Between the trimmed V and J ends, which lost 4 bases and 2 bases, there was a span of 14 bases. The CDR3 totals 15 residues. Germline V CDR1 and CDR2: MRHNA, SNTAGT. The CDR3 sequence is CASSGHQGRNTEAFF. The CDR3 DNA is TGTGCCAGCAGTGGGCATCAGGGAAGAAACACTGAAGCTTTCTTT.

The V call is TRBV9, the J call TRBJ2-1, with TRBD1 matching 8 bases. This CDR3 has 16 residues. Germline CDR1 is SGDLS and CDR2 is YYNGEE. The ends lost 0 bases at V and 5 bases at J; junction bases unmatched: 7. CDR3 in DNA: TGTGCCAGCAGCGTAGGGGGCAGGGGGCGCAACAATGAGCAGTTCTTC. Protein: CASSVGGRGRNNEQFF.

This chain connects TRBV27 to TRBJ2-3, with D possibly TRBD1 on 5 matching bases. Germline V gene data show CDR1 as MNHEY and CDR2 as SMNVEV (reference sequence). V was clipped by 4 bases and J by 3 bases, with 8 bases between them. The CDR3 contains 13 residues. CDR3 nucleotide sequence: TGTGCCAGCAGTTATTCAGGGACAGATACGCAGTATTTT. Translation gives CASSYSGTDTQYF.

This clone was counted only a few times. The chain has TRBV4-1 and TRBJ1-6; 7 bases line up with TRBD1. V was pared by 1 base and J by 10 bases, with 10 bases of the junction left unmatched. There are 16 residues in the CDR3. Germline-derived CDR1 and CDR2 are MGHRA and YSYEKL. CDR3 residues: CASSQGGKGAPSPLHF. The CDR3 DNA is TGCGCCAGCAGCCAAGGCGGTAAGGGGGCGCCATCACCCCTCCACTTT.

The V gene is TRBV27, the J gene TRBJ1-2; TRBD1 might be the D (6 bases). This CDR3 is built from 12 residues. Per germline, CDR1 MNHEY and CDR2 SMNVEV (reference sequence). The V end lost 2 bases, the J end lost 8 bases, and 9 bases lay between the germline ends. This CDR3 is CASSLTGKGYTF. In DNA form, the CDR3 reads TGTGCCAGCAGTTTAACAGGGAAGGGCTACACCTTC.

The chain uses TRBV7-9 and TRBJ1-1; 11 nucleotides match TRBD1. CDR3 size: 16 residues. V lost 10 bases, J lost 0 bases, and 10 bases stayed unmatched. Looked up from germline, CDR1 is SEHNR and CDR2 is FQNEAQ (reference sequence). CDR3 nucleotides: TGTGCCACCGCACCTAGGGGACAGGGGGTGAACACTGAAGCTTTCTTT. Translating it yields CATAPRGQGVNTEAFF.

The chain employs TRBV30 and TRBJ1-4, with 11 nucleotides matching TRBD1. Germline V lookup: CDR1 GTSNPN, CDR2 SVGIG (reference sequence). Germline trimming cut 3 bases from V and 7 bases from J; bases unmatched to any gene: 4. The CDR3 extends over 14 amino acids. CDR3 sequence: CAWSGQGAGEKLFF. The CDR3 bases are TGTGCCTGGAGCGGACAGGGGGCAGGTGAAAAACTGTTTTTT.

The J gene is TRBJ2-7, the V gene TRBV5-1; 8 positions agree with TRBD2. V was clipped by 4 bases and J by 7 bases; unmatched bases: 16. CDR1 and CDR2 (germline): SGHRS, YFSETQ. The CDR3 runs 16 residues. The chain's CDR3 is CASSLKPRREAREQYF. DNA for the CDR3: TGCGCCAGCAGCCTCAAACCACGGCGGGAGGCGAGAGAGCAGTACTTC.

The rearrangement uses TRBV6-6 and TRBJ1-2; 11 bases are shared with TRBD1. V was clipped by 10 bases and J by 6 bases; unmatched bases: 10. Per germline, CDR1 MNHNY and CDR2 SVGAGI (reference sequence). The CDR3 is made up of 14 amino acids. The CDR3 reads CATLFPGQGDGYTF. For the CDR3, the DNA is TGTGCCACCCTTTTTCCGGGACAGGGGGATGGCTACACCTTC.

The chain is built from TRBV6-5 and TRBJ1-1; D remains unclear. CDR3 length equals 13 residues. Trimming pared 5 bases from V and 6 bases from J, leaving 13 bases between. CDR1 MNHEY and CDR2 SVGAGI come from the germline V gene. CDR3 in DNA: TGTGCCAGCAGTATTACTGGAGGGCCTGAAGCTTTCTTT. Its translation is CASSITGGPEAFF.

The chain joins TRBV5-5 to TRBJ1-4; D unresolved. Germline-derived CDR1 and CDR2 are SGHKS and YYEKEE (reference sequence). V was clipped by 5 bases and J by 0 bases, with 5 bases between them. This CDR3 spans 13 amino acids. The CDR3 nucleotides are TGTGCCAGCAGAGACACAACTAATGAAAAACTGTTTTTT. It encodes CASRDTTNEKLFF.

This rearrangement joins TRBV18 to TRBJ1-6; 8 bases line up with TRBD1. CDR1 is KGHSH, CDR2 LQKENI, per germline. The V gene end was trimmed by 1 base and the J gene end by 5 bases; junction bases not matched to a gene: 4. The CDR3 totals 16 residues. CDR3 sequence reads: CASSPRQGRNNSPLHF. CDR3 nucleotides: TGTGCCAGCTCACCACGACAGGGGAGGAATAATTCACCCCTCCACTTT.

CDR3 bases: TGCGCCAGCAGCTTGCAGACAGGGGAAGAAAAACTGTTTTTT. It specifies CASSLQTGEEKLFF. The chain recombines TRBV5-1 with TRBJ1-4, with 8 bases fitting TRBD1. Germline loops: CDR1 SGHRS, CDR2 YFSETQ. V trimming: 1 base; J trimming: 8 bases; junction bases outside the gene matches: 4. This CDR3 is 14 amino acids long.

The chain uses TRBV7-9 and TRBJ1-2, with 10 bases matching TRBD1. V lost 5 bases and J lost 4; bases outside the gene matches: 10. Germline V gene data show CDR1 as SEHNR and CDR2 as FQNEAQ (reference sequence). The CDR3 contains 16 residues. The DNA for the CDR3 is TGTGCCAGCAGCCCACCAGGGGACAGGGGACTCTATGGCTACACCTTC. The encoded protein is CASSPPGDRGLYGYTF.

The CDR3, as DNA: TGTGCCAGCAGTTCCCCCGCACGGGTCTCTGGAAACACCATATATTTT. Translation gives CASSSPARVSGNTIYF. This chain links TRBV28 with TRBJ1-3; D gene uncertain. V was trimmed by 4 bases and J by 0 bases, leaving 13 bases between them. From germline, CDR1 is MDHEN and CDR2 SYDVKM. CDR3 length: 16 residues.

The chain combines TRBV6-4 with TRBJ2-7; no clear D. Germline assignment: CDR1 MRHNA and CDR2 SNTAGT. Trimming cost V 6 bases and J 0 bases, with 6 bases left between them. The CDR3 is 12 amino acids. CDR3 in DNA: TGTGCCAGCAGGGTCAGCTCCTACGAGCAGTACTTC. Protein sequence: CASRVSSYEQYF.

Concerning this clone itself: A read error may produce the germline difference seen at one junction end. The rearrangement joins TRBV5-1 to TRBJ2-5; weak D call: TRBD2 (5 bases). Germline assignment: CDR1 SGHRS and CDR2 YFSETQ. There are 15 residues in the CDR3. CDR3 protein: CASILDPGIGETQYF. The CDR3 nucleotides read TGCGCAAGCATATTGGATCCGGGGATAGGGGAGACCCAGTACTTC. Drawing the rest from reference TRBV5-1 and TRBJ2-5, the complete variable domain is KAGVTQTPRYLIKTRGQQVTLSCSPISGHRSVSWYQQTPGQGLQFLFEYFSETQRNKGNFPGRFSGRQFSNSRSEMNVSTLELGDSALYLCASILDPGIGETQYFGPGTRLLVL.

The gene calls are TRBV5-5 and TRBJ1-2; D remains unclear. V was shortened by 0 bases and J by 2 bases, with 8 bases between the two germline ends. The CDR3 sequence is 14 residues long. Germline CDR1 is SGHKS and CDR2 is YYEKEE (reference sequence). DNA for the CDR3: TGTGCCAGCAGCTTGGTGGCAATCAACTATGGCTACACCTTC. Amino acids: CASSLVAINYGYTF.

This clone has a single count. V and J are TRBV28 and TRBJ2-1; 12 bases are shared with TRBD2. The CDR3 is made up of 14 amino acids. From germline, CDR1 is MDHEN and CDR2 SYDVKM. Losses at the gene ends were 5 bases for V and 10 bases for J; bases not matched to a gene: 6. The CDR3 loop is CASSLGLAGQEQFF. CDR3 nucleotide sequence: TGTGCCAGCAGTCTCGGACTAGCGGGGCAGGAGCAGTTCTTC.

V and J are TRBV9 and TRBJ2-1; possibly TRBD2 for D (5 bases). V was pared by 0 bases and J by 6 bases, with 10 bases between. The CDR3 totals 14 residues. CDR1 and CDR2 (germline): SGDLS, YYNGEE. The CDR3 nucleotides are TGTGCCAGCAGCGTAGAGCTAGCCCGCAATGAGCAGTTCTTC. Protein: CASSVELARNEQFF.

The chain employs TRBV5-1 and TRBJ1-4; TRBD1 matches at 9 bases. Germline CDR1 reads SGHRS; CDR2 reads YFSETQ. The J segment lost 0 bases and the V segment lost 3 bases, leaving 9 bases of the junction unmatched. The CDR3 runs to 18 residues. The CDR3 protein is CASSWGQGRIATNEKLFF. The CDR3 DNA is TGCGCCAGCAGCTGGGGACAGGGTAGGATTGCAACTAATGAAAAACTGTTTTTT.

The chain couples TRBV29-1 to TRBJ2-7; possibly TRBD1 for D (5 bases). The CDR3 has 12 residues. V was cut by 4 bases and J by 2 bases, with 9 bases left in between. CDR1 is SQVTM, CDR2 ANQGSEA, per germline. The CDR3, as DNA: TGCAGCGTTGTAAAAGGGGCCTACGAGCAGTACTTC. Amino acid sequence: CSVVKGAYEQYF.

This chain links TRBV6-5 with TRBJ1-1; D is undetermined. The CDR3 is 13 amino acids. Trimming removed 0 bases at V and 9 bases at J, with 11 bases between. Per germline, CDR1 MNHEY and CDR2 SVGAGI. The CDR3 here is CASSYSAGDQAFF. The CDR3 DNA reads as TGTGCCAGCAGTTACTCGGCGGGTGACCAAGCTTTCTTT.

The CDR3 loop reads CASSTTGQGNSPLHF. The CDR3 region has the DNA TGTGCCAGCAGCACAACCGGACAGGGTAATTCACCCCTCCACTTT. This rearrangement joins TRBV5-4 to TRBJ1-6, with 8 nucleotides matching TRBD1. V lost 4 bases and J lost 6; bases outside the gene matches: 6. Germline CDR1 reads SGHNT; CDR2 reads YYREEE (reference sequence). The length of the CDR3 is 15 residues.

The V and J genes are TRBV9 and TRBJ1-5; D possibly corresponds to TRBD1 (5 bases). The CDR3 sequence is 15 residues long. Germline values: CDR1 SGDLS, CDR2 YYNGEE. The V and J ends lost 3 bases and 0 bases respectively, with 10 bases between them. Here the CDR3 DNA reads TGTGCCAGCAGCGCCGGGGGATATAGCAATCAGCCCCAGCATTTT. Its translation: CASSAGGYSNQPQHF.

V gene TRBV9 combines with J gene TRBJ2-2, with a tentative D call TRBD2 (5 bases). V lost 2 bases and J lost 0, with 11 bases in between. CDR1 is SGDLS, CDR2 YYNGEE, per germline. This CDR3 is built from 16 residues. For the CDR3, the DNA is TGTGCCAGCAGCGTTGGCGGACTCTCGAACACCGGGGAGCTGTTTTTT. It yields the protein CASSVGGLSNTGELFF.

CDR3 sequence reads: CASSTTGRGNQPQHF. CDR3 sequence (DNA): TGTGCCAGCAGTACGACAGGTCGGGGCAATCAGCCCCAGCATTTT. This chain joins TRBV3-1 (or the pseudogene TRBV3-2) and TRBJ1-5, with a tentative D call TRBD1 (6 bases). The germline gives CDR1 LGHDT, CDR2 YNNKEL (reference sequence). With 6 bases removed from V and 2 bases from J, the gap between germline ends came to 14 bases. This CDR3 is built from 15 residues.